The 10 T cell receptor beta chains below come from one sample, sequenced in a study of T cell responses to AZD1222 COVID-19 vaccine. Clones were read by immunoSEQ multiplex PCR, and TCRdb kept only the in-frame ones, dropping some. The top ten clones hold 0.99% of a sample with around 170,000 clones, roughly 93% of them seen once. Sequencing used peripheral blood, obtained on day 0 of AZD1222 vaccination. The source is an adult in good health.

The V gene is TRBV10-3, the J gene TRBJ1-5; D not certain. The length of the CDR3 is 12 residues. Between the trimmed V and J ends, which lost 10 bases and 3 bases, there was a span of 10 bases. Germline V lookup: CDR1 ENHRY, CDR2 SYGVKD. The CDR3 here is CATAGYNQPQHF. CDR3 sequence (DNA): TGTGCCACTGCGGGGTACAATCAGCCCCAGCATTTT.

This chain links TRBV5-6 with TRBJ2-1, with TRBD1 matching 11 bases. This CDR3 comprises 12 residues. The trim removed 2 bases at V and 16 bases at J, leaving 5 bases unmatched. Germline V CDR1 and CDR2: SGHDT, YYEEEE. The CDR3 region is CASSLDGTGGFF. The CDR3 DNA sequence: TGTGCCAGCAGCTTAGACGGGACAGGGGGATTCTTC.

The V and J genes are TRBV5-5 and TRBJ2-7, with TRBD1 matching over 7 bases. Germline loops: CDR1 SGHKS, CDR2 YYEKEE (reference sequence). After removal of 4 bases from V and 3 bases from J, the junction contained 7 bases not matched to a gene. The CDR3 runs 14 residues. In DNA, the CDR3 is TGTGCCAGCAGCCGGACAGGAATCAACTACGAGCAGTACTTC. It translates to CASSRTGINYEQYF.

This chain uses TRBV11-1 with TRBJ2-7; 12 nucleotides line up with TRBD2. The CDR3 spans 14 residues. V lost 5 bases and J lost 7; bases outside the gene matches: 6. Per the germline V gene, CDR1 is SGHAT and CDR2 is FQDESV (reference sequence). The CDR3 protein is CASSPRLAGVEQYF. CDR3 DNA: TGTGCCAGCAGCCCCCGACTAGCGGGAGTTGAGCAGTACTTC.

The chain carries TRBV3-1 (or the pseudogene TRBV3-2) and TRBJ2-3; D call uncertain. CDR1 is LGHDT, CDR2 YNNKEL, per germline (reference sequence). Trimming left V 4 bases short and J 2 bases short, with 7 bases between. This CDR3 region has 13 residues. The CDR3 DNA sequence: TGTGCCAGCAGCCTCTTAGTCACAGATACGCAGTATTTT. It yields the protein CASSLLVTDTQYF.

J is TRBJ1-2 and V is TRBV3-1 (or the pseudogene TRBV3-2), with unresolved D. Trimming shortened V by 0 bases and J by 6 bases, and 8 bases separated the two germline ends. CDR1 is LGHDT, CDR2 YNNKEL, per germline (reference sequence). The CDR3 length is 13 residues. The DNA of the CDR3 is TGTGCCAGCAGCCAAGAGGTAGCGAATGGCTACACCTTC. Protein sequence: CASSQEVANGYTF.

CDR3 nucleotides: TGTGCCAGCAGTTACGGGAGGGGGCAATATAATTCACCCCTCCACTTT. Protein: CASSYGRGQYNSPLHF. The chain recombines TRBV6-6 with TRBJ1-6; 7 bases map to TRBD1. V shed 2 bases and J 4 bases; nucleotides not matched to a gene: 5. The germline gives CDR1 MNHNY, CDR2 SVGAGI (reference sequence). The CDR3 runs to 16 residues.

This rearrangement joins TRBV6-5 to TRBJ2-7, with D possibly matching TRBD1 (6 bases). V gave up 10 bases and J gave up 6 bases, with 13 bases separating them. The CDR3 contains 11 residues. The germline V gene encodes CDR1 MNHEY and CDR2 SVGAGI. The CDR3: CATSDRTEQYF. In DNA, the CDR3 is TGTGCCACCTCCGACAGGACCGAGCAGTACTTC.

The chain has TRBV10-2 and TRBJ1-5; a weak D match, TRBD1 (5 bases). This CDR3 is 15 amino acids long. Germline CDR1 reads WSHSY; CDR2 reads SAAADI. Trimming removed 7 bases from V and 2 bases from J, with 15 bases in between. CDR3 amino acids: CASKQDPGGNQPQHF. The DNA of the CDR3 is TGCGCCAGCAAACAGGACCCTGGGGGCAATCAGCCCCAGCATTTT.

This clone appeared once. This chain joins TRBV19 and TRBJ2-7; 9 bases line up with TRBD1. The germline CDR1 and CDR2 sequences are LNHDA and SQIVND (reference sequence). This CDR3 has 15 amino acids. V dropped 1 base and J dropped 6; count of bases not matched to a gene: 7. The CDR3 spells CASSIAGTGYSEQYF. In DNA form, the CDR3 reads TGTGCCAGTAGTATAGCCGGGACAGGGTATTCCGAGCAGTACTTC.